The sequence of this TCR beta chain was determined in a study of cytomegalovirus exposure and HLA in healthy donors. Use of 60 Vbeta and 13 Jbeta primers characterized the PCR. TCRdb keeps only in-frame clones here, not all; method: immunoSEQ multiplex PCR. The sample includes 110,000 or so clones, around 79% of them seen just once. The clonotype originates from a woman between 18 and 30 years old in good health and CMV-seronegative. Sequencing input: PBMCs.

The CDR3, as DNA: TGTGCCTGGAGTGTACGGGGACTAGTCTACAATGAGCAGTTCTTC. Translating it yields CAWSVRGLVYNEQFF. The V call is TRBV30, the J call TRBJ2-1; 8 positions agree with TRBD2. The CDR3 length is 15 residues. The V gene's germline CDR1 is GTSNPN and CDR2 SVGIG (reference sequence). Germline trimming cut 0 bases from V and 3 bases from J; bases unmatched to any gene: 4.